A single T cell receptor beta chain is shown here with its context. These data belong to a study of cytomegalovirus exposure and HLA in healthy donors. In germline, CDR1 is SGDLS, CDR2 YYNGEE. V lost 2 bases to trimming and J lost 3 bases, with 14 bases between them. The CDR3 loop spans 16 amino acids. PCR used 60 Vbeta primers and 13 Jbeta primers. Using immunoSEQ multiplex PCR, the repertoire was profiled, and TCRdb retains in-frame clones only, with some absent. The ten top clones account for 0.9% to 1.2%, within a sample of 100,000 to 150,000 clones. The sequence was collected from a young man in good health and CMV-seronegative. The source material was PBMCs. The chain has TRBV9 and TRBJ1-4; no reliable D call. CDR3 in amino acids: CASSVRPRQSNEKLFF. CDR3 coding DNA: TGTGCCAGCAGCGTCCGCCCGCGGCAGTCTAATGAAAAACTGTTTTTT. Variable domain in full (rest from reference TRBV9 and TRBJ1-4): DSGVTQTPKHLITATGQRVTLRCSPRSGDLSVYWYQQSLDQGLQFLIQYYNGEERAKGNILERFSAQQFPDLHSELNLSSLELGDSALYFCASSVRPRQSNEKLFFGSGTQLSVL.